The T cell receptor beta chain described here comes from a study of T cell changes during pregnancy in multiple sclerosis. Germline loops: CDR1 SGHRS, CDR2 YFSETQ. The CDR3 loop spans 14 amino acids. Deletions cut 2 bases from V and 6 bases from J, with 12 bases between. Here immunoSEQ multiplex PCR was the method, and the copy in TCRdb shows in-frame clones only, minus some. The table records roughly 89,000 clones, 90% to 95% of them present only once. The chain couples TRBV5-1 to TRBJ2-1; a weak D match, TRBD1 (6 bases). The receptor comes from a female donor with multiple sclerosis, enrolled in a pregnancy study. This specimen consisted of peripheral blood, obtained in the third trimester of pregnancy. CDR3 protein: CASSFGDKRNEQFF. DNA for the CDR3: TGCGCCAGCAGCTTTGGGGACAAGCGCAATGAGCAGTTCTTC.